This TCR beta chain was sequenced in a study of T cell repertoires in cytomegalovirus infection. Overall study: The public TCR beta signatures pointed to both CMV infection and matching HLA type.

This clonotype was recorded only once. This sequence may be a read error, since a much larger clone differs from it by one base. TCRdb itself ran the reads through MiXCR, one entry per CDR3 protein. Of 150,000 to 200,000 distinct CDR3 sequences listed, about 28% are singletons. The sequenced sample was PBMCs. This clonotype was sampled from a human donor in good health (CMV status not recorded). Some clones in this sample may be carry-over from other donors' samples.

CDR3 protein: CASSTFGKVTGYGYTF. CDR3 nucleotides: TGTGCCAGCAGCACTTTCGGAAAAGTGACGGGCTATGGCTACACCTTC. This chain joins TRBV7-6 and TRBJ1-2; the D is unclear. V lost 5 bases to trimming and J lost 4 bases, with 20 bases between them. The CDR3 totals 16 residues. CDR1 is SGHVS and CDR2 is FNYEAQ in the germline V gene. The whole variable domain, remainder taken from reference TRBV7-6 and TRBJ1-2, is GAGVSQSPRYKVTKRGQDVALRCDPISGHVSLYWYRQALGQGPEFLTYFNYEAQQDKSGLPNDRFSAERPEGSISTLTIQRTEQRDSAMYRCASSTFGKVTGYGYTFGSGTRLTVV.